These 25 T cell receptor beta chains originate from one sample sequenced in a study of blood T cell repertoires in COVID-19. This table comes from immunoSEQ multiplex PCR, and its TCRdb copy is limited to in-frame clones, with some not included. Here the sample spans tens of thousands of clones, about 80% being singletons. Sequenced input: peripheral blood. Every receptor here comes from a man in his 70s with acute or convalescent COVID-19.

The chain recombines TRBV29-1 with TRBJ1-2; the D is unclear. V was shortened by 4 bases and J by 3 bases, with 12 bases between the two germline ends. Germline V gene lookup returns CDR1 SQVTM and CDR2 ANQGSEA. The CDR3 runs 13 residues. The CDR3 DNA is TGCAGCGTTGGTCGGGGAAGGGACTATGGCTACACCTTC. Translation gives CSVGRGRDYGYTF.

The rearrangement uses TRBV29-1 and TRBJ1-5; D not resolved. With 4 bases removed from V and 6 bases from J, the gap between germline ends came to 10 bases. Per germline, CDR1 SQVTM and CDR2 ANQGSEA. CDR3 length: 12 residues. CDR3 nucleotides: TGCAGCGTTGCTAATTCGATTCAGCCCCAGCATTTT. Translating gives CSVANSIQPQHF. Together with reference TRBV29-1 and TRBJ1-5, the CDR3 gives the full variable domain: SAVISQKPSRDICQRGTSLTIQCQVDSQVTMMFWYRQQPGQSLTLIATANQGSEATYESGFVIDKFPISRPNLTFSTLTVSNMSPEDSSIYLCSVANSIQPQHFGDGTRLSIL.

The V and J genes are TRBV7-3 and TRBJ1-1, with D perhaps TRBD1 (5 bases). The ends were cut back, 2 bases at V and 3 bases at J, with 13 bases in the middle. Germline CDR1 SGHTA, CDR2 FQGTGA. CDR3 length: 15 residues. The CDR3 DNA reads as TGTGCCAGCAGCTTATATAATCGGGGGGACACTGAAGCTTTCTTT. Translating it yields CASSLYNRGDTEAFF.

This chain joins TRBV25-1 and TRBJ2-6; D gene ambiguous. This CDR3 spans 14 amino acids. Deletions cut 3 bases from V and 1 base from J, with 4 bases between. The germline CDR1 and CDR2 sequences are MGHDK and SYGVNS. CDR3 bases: TGTGCCAGCAGTGACCCTTCTGGGGCCAACGTCCTGACTTTC. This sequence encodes CASSDPSGANVLTF.

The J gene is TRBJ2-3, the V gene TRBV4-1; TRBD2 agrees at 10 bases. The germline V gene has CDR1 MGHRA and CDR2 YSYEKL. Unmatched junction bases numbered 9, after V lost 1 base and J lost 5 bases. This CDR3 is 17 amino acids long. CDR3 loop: CASSQALAGDTKDTQYF. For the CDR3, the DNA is TGCGCCAGCAGCCAAGCTCTAGCGGGGGACACGAAAGATACGCAGTATTTT.

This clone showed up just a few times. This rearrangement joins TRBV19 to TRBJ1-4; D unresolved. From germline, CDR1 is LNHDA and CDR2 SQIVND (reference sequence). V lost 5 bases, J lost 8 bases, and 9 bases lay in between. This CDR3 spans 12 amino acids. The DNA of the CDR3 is TGTGCCAGTAGTGTGACGGAGGAAAAACTGTTTTTT. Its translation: CASSVTEEKLFF.

The CDR3 DNA reads TGTGCCAGCTCACTGCCGACTAGCGGGAAGGACGAGCAGTACTTC. Its protein is CASSLPTSGKDEQYF. The chain couples TRBV18 to TRBJ2-7; 11 bases align to TRBD2. Germline V CDR1 and CDR2: KGHSH, LQKENI. The CDR3 loop spans 15 amino acids. V shed 4 bases and J 5 bases; nucleotides not matched to a gene: 7.

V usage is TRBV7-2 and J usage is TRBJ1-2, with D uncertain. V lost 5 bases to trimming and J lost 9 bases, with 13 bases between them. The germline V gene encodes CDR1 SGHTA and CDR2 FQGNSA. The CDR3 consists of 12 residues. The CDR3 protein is CASSPNIDSYTF. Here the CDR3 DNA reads TGTGCCAGCAGCCCTAATATAGATAGCTACACCTTC.

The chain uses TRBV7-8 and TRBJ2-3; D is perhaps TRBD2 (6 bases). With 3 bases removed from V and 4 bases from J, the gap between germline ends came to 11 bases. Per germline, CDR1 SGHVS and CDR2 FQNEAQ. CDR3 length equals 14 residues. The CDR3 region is CASSFGGNSDTQYF. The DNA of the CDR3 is TGTGCCAGCAGCTTTGGCGGGAACTCAGATACGCAGTATTTT.

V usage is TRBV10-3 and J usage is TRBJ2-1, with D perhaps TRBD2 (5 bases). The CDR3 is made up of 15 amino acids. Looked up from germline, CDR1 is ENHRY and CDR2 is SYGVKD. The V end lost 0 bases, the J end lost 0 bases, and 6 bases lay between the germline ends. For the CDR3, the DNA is TGTGCCATCAGTGAGTCGGGGAGCTCCTACAATGAGCAGTTCTTC. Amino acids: CAISESGSSYNEQFF.

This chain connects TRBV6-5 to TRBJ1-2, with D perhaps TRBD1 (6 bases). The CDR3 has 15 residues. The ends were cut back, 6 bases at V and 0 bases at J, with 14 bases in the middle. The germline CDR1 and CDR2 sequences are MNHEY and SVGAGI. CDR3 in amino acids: CASSTRGQTNYGYTF. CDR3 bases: TGTGCCAGCAGCACGCGAGGACAGACTAACTATGGCTACACCTTC.

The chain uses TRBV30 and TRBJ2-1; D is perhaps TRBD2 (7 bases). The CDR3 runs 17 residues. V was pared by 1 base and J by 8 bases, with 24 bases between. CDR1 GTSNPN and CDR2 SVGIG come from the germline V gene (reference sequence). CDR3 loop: CAWSEAGRPHRGHEQFF. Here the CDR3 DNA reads TGTGCCTGGAGTGAAGCCGGGAGGCCCCACCGGGGGCATGAGCAGTTCTTC. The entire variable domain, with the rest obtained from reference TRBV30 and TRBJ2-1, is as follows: SQTIHQWPATLVQPVGSPLSLECTVEGTSNPNLYWYRQAAGRGLQLLFYSVGIGQISSEVPQNLSASRPQDRQFILSSKKLLLSDSGFYLCAWSEAGRPHRGHEQFFGPGTRLTVL.

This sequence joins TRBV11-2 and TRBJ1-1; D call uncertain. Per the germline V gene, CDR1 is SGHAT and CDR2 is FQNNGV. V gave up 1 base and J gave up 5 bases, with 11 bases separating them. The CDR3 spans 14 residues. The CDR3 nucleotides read TGTGCCAGCAGCTTAGTCCTTAATCCGACTGAAGCTTTCTTT. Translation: CASSLVLNPTEAFF.

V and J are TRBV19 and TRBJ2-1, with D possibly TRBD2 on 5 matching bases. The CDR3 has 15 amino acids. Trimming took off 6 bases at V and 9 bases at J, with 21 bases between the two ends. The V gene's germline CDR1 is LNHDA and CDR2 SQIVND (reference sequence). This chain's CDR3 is CASRGSSWGWAEQFF. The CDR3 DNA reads TGTGCCAGTAGGGGGTCTAGCTGGGGTTGGGCTGAGCAGTTCTTC.

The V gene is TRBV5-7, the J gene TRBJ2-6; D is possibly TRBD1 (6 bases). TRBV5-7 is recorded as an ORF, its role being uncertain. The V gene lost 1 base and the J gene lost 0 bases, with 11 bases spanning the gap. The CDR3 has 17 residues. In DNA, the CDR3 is TGTGCCAGCAGCTTGTGTCAGGACAGCTCTGGGGCCAACGTCCTGACTTTC. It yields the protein CASSLCQDSSGANVLTF.

The CDR3 region is CASSLLGTGVTANYGYTF. Here the CDR3 DNA reads TGTGCCAGCAGTTTGTTGGGGACAGGGGTGACGGCTAACTATGGCTACACCTTC. The genes are TRBV27 and TRBJ1-2; the match to TRBD1 covers 10 bases. The V gene end was trimmed by 3 bases and the J gene end by 0 bases; junction bases not matched to a gene: 10. The CDR3 is made up of 18 amino acids. Germline CDR1 MNHEY, CDR2 SMNVEV (reference sequence).

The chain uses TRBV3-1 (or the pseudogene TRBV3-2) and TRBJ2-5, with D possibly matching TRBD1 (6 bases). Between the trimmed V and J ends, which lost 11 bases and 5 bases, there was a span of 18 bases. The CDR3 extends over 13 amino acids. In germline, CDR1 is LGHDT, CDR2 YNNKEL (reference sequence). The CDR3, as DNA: TGTGCCTCACAGAGGGGGAGTGGGGAGACCCAGTACTTC. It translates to CASQRGSGETQYF.

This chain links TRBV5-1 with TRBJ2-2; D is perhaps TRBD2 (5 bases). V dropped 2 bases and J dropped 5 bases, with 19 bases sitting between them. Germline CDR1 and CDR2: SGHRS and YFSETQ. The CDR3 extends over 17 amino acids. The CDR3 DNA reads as TGCGCCAGCAGCTTAAAGCCGGTCGGGTCGGGGACCGGGGAGCTGTTTTTT. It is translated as CASSLKPVGSGTGELFF. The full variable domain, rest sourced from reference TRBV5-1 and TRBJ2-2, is KAGVTQTPRYLIKTRGQQVTLSCSPISGHRSVSWYQQTPGQGLQFLFEYFSETQRNKGNFPGRFSGRQFSNSRSEMNVSTLELGDSALYLCASSLKPVGSGTGELFFGEGSRLTVL.

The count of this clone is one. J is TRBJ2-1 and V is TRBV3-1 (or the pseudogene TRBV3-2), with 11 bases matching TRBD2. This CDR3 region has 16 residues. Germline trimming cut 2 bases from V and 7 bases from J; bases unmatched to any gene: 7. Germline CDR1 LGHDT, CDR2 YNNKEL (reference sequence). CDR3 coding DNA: TGTGCCAGCAGCCAACGTAGCGGGAGGGAGGGGAATGAGCAGTTCTTC. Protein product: CASSQRSGREGNEQFF.

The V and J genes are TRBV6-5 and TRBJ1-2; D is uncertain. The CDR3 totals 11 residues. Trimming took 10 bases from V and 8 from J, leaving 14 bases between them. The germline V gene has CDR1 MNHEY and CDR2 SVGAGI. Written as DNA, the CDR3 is TGTGCCACCCGGCGGGCGGACGGCTACACCTTC. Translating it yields CATRRADGYTF.

The chain's CDR3 is CASTLGQNTEAFF. In nucleotides, the CDR3 is TGTGCCAGCACCTTGGGACAGAACACTGAAGCTTTCTTT. J is TRBJ1-1 and V is TRBV7-2; possible D gene TRBD1, 6 bases. Germline lookup yields CDR1 SGHTA and CDR2 FQGNSA. The CDR3 runs 13 residues. The V end lost 7 bases, the J end lost 1 base, and 10 bases lay between the germline ends.

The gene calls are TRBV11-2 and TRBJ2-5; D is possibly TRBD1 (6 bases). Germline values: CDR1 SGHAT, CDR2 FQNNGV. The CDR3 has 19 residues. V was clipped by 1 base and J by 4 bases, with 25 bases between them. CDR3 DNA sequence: TGTGCCAGCAGCTTAGGAGGGGCAGGGGTAGGGCCCTTCCCAGAGACCCAGTACTTC. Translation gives CASSLGGAGVGPFPETQYF.

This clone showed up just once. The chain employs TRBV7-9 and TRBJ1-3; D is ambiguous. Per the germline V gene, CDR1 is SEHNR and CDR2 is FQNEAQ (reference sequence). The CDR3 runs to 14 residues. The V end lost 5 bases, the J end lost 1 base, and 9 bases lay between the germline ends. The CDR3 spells CASSPVLSGNTIYF. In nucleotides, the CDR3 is TGTGCCAGCAGCCCCGTTCTATCTGGAAACACCATATATTTT.

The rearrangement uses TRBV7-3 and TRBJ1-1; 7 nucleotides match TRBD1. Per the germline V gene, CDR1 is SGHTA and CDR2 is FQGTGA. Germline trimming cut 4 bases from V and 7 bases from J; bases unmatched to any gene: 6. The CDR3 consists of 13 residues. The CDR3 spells CASSSQGTYEAFF. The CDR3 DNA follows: TGTGCCAGCAGCTCACAGGGGACATATGAAGCTTTCTTT. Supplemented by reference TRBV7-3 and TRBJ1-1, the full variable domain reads GAGVSQTPSNKVTEKGKYVELRCDPISGHTALYWYRQSLGQGPEFLIYFQGTGAADDSGLPNDRFFAVRPEGSVSTLKIQRTERGDSAVYLCASSSQGTYEAFFGQGTRLTVV.

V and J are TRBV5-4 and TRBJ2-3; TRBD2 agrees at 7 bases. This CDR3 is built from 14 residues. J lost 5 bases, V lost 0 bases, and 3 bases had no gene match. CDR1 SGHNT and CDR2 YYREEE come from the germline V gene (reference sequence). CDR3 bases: TGTGCCAGCAGCTTGGGACTAGCAGAAGATACGCAGTATTTT. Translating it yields CASSLGLAEDTQYF.